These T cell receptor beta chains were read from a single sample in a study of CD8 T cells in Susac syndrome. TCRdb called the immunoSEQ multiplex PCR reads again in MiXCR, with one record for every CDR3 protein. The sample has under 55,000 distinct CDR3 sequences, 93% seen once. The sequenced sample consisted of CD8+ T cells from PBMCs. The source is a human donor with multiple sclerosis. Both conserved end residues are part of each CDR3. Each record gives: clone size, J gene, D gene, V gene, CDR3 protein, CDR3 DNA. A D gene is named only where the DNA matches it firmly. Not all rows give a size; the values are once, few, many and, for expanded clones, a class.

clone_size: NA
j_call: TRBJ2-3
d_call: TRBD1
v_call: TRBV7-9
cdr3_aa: CASSHQGASTDTQYF
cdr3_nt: TGTGCCAGCAGCCACCAGGGGGCTAGCACAGATACGCAGTATTTT

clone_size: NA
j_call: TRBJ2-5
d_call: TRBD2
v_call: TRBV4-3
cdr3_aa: CASSQTGPGLAGPVTQYF
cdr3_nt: TGCGCCAGCAGCCAGACTGGTCCGGGACTAGCGGGGCCGGTAACCCAGTACTTC

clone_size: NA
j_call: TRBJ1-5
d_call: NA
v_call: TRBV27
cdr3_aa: CASSSGGQPQHF
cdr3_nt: TGTGCCAGCAGTTCGGGTGGACAGCCCCAGCATTTT

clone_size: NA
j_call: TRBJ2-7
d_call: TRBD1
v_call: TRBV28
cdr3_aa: CASNLGQVTFYEQYF
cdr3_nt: TGTGCCAGCAACTTAGGACAGGTGACCTTCTACGAGCAGTACTTC

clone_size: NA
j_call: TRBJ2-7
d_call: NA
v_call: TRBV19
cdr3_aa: CASSIGEAEQYF
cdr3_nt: TGTGCCAGTAGTATCGGGGAGGCCGAGCAGTACTTC

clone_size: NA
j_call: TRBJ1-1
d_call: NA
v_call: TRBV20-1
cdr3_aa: CSASLAVDTEAFF
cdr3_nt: TGCAGTGCTAGTCTGGCGGTTGACACTGAAGCTTTCTTT

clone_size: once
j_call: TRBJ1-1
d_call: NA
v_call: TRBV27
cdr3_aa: CASSLLVGGRAFF
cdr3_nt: TGTGCCAGCAGTTTACTTGTTGGGGGCCGAGCTTTCTTT

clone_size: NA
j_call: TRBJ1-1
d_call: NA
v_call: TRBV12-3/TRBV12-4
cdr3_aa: CASSKGEWGTEAFF
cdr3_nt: TGTGCCAGCAGTAAAGGGGAATGGGGCACTGAAGCTTTCTTT

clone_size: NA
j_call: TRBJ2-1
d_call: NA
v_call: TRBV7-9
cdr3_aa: CASSWYKESSYNEQFF
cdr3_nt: TGTGCCAGCAGCTGGTACAAGGAGAGCTCCTACAATGAGCAGTTCTTC

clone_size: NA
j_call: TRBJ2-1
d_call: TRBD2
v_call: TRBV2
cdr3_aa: CASRESGGSYNEQFF
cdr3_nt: TGTGCCAGCAGGGAAAGCGGGGGCTCCTACAATGAGCAGTTCTTC